This T cell receptor (beta chain) was obtained from a study of blood T cell repertoires in COVID-19. V trimming: 1 base; J trimming: 2 bases; junction bases outside the gene matches: 2. CDR1 is SGHTA and CDR2 is FQGNSA in the germline V gene. This CDR3 is 16 amino acids long. Per the original data handling: Amplifying reference gene primers gave estimates of nucleated cell counts. The repertoire was sequenced with immunoSEQ multiplex PCR; TCRdb's copy has only in-frame clones and lacks some. The V and J calls and the clone size are those of that table, but D and trimming were determined from the DNA. The sample records 75,000 to 80,000 clones, about 85% being singletons.

Sequenced: peripheral blood. The chain employs TRBV7-2 and TRBJ2-3, with TRBD2 matching 11 bases. The sequence derives from a human donor in a cohort sampled during active COVID-19. In nucleotides, the CDR3 is TGTGCCAGCAGCTTAGGACTAGCGGGAACCACAGATACGCAGTATTTT. Protein sequence: CASSLGLAGTTDTQYF.